Here is one TCR beta chain with its context. Its antigen is as yet unknown. The CDR3 contains 14 residues. V gave up 6 bases and J gave up 4 bases; unmatched junction bases: 3. The sample belongs to a study of CD8+CD57+ T cells in acquired aplastic anemia. Overall study context: CD4+ and CD8+ cells, once sorted, gave DNA averaging roughly 3.2 ug. Healthy-donor CD4+ cells averaged about 9.9 million reads.

Study findings and constraints: In CD8+ cells, Simpson's diversity showed no significant difference between patients and controls. There were fewer than 35 CD8+ CDR3 sequences that occurred in both patients and controls.

For CDR3 and TCR beta VDJ profiling, genomic DNA was the template used. TCRdb used MiXCR to reprocess the reads, holding one entry per CDR3 protein. The data contain some 120,000 distinct CDR3 sequences, 48% of them singletons. This rearrangement joins TRBV12-3 or TRBV12-4 to TRBJ1-6, with 7 bases matching TRBD1. The sequence was obtained from a human donor in good health, serving as a control. What was sequenced was sorted CD4+, CD8+, or CD8+CD57+ T cells (not recorded which) from PBMCs. The CDR3 loop reads CASSQGDYNSPLHF. Here the CDR3 DNA reads TGTGCCAGCAGCCAGGGGGATTATAATTCACCCCTCCACTTT.